This T cell receptor (beta chain) was sequenced in a study of long-term antiretroviral therapy in people with HIV. At survey level, the immunoSEQ assay was run in its v3.0 version. Measured with immunoSEQ multiplex PCR; TCRdb has only the in-frame clones, and not every one. Here the sample spans tens of thousands of clones, 86% being singletons. The CDR3 is 14 residues long. The germline V gene has CDR1 SGHRS and CDR2 YFSETQ. Trimming took 4 bases from V and 4 from J; bases not matched to a gene: 7. The chain employs TRBV5-1 and TRBJ2-7; TRBD1 aligns across 8 bases. This receptor was obtained from a man aged 35-49 years with HIV. The sample in question was unsorted PBMCs, obtained approximately 2.6 years after starting antiretroviral therapy. CDR3 bases: TGCGCCAGCAGCCCAGTCCAGGGGGCTTACGAGCAGTACTTC. Translated, it gives CASSPVQGAYEQYF.